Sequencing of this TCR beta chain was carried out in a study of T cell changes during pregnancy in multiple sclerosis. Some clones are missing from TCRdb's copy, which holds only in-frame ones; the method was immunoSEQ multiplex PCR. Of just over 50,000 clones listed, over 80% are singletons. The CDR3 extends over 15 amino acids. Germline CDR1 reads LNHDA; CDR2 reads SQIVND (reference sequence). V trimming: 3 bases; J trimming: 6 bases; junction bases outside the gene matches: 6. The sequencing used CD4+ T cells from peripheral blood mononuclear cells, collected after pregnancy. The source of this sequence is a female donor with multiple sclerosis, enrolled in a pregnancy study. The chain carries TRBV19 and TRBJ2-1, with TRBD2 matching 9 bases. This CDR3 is CASSIGGTSSNEQFF. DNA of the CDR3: TGTGCCAGTAGTATCGGCGGGACTAGCAGCAATGAGCAGTTCTTC.